The 3 T cell receptor beta chains in this list originate from one sample, sequenced in a study of T cells after yellow fever vaccination (dated by TCRdb to the late 2010s). According to the study, the label for this sample's treatment or condition signals: live attenuated yellow fever vaccine strain. Library prep was done by 5' RACE. The instrument was an Illumina NovaSeq 6000. Using fastp at Q25 and MiXCR, TCRdb reprocessed the public reads and kept productive beta chains. Rows with a matching CDR3 protein are joined into one entry that keeps the most common DNA and genes. The sample yields some 240,000 distinct CDR3 sequences; roughly 5% were counted once. The top ten constitute 2.5% to 4% of the sample. The starting material was CD4+ T cells sorted from PBMCs, obtained on the day of the yellow fever booster vaccination. The receptors stem from a young man who received the YFV17D yellow fever vaccine.

This clonotype appeared a few times. The rearrangement uses TRBV11-2 and TRBJ1-1; TRBD1 might be the D (6 bases). This CDR3 is built from 13 residues. Per the germline V gene, CDR1 is SGHAT and CDR2 is FQNNGV. V dropped 3 bases and J dropped 5 bases, with 10 bases sitting between them. CDR3: CASSLQQGTEAFF. The CDR3 DNA reads TGTGCCAGCAGCTTGCAACAGGGAACTGAAGCTTTCTTT.

This clonotype has ten or more counts. The rearrangement links TRBV5-1 to TRBJ1-6; D ambiguous. This CDR3 is 16 amino acids long. CDR1 and CDR2 from the germline V gene are SGHRS and YFSETQ. V was pared by 7 bases and J by 4 bases, with 18 bases between. The chain's CDR3 is CASSIGRQGYNSPLHF. In DNA, the CDR3 is TGCGCCAGCTCCATCGGACGGCAAGGTTATAATTCACCCCTCCACTTT.

This clonotype was counted only a few times. This chain uses TRBV10-3 with TRBJ2-7; D is unclear. Germline V gene lookup returns CDR1 ENHRY and CDR2 SYGVKD. The CDR3 is made up of 16 amino acids. Trimming left V 1 base short and J 0 bases short, with 13 bases between. This CDR3 reads CAISELETVSSYEQYV. The CDR3 DNA is TGTGCCATCAGTGAGTTGGAGACGGTGAGCTCCTACGAGCAGTACGTC.